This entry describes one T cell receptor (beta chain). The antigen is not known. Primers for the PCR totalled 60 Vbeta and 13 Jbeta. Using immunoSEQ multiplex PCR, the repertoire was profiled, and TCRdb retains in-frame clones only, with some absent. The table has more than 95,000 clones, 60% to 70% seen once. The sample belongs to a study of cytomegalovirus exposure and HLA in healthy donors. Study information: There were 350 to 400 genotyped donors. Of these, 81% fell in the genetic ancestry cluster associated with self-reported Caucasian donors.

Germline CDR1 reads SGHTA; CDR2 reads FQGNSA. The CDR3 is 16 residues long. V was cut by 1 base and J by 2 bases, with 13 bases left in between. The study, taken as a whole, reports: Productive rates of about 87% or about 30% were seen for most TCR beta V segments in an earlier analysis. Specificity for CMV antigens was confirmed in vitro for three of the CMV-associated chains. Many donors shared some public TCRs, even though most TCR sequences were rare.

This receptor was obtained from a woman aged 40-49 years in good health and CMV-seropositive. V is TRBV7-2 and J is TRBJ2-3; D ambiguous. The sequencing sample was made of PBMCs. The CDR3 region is CASSLGVGAPTDTQYF. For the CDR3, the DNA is TGTGCCAGCAGCTTAGGCGTTGGAGCCCCCACAGATACGCAGTATTTT.